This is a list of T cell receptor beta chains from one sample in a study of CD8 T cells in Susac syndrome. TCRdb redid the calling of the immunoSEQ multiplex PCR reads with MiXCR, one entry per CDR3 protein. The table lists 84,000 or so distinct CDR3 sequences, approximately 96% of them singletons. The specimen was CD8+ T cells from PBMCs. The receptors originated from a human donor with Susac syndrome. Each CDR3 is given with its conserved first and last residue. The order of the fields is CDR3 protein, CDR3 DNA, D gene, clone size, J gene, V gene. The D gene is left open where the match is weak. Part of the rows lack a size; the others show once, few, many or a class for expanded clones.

CDR3aa: CAWGKGDYGYTF
CDR3nt: TGTGCCTGGGGTAAAGGGGACTATGGCTACACCTTC
d_gene: NA
abundance: once
j_gene: TRBJ1-2
v_gene: TRBV30

CDR3aa: CSANTGLSTDTQYF
CDR3nt: TGCAGTGCTAACACGGGACTGAGCACAGATACGCAGTATTTT
d_gene: NA
abundance: NA
j_gene: TRBJ2-3
v_gene: TRBV20-1

CDR3aa: CASSTGQGTDNEKLFF
CDR3nt: TGTGCCAGCAGCACAGGACAGGGGACGGATAATGAAAAACTGTTTTTT
d_gene: TRBD1
abundance: NA
j_gene: TRBJ1-4
v_gene: TRBV5-6

CDR3aa: CASGTGAYEQYF
CDR3nt: TGTGCCAGCGGGACAGGGGCCTACGAGCAGTACTTC
d_gene: TRBD1
abundance: few
j_gene: TRBJ2-7
v_gene: TRBV6-1

CDR3aa: CATRGVASYEQYF
CDR3nt: TGTGCCACCCGGGGAGTCGCCTCCTACGAGCAGTACTTC
d_gene: NA
abundance: NA
j_gene: TRBJ2-7
v_gene: TRBV30

CDR3aa: CASSEGRWADTQYF
CDR3nt: TGTGCCAGCAGCGAAGGACGGTGGGCAGATACGCAGTATTTT
d_gene: NA
abundance: NA
j_gene: TRBJ2-3
v_gene: TRBV9

CDR3aa: CASSAEKVGNTGELFF
CDR3nt: TGTGCCAGCAGCGCGGAGAAGGTGGGGAACACCGGGGAGCTGTTTTTT
d_gene: NA
abundance: NA
j_gene: TRBJ2-2
v_gene: TRBV9

CDR3aa: CSVDPVQMNTEAFF
CDR3nt: TGCAGCGTCGACCCGGTGCAAATGAACACTGAAGCTTTCTTT
d_gene: NA
abundance: NA
j_gene: TRBJ1-1
v_gene: TRBV29-1

CDR3aa: CASEAGQGGYEQFF
CDR3nt: TGTGCCAGCGAGGCTGGACAGGGGGGTTATGAGCAGTTCTTC
d_gene: TRBD1
abundance: NA
j_gene: TRBJ2-1
v_gene: TRBV6-2/TRBV6-3

CDR3aa: CASSYTGGVDEQFF
CDR3nt: TGTGCCAGCAGCTACACGGGGGGGGTTGATGAGCAGTTCTTC
d_gene: TRBD2
abundance: NA
j_gene: TRBJ2-1
v_gene: TRBV5-4

CDR3aa: CASSYSRPKPLVEAFF
CDR3nt: TGTGCCAGCAGTTACTCCCGACCGAAGCCCTTAGTTGAAGCTTTCTTT
d_gene: NA
abundance: NA
j_gene: TRBJ1-1
v_gene: TRBV6-5

CDR3aa: CASSPVGGINEQFF
CDR3nt: TGCGCCAGCAGCCCGGTGGGGGGGATCAATGAGCAGTTCTTC
d_gene: TRBD2
abundance: NA
j_gene: TRBJ2-1
v_gene: TRBV4-3

CDR3aa: CASSQDESTGSYEQYF
CDR3nt: TGTGCCAGCAGCCAAGATGAATCCACCGGATCCTACGAGCAGTACTTC
d_gene: NA
abundance: NA
j_gene: TRBJ2-7
v_gene: TRBV3-1

CDR3aa: CSARVGRYEQYF
CDR3nt: TGCAGTGCTAGGGTCGGTCGCTACGAGCAGTACTTC
d_gene: NA
abundance: NA
j_gene: TRBJ2-7
v_gene: TRBV20-1

CDR3aa: CSVEYPRDRSYEQYF
CDR3nt: TGCAGCGTTGAGTATCCGAGGGACAGGTCGTACGAGCAGTACTTC
d_gene: TRBD1
abundance: NA
j_gene: TRBJ2-7
v_gene: TRBV29-1

CDR3aa: CASSYSAGMEAFF
CDR3nt: TGTGCCAGCAGTTACTCGGCAGGGATGGAGGCTTTCTTT
d_gene: NA
abundance: NA
j_gene: TRBJ1-1
v_gene: TRBV6-5

CDR3aa: CASSPGTDGSDTQYF
CDR3nt: TGTGCCAGCAGTCCGGGGACAGATGGTTCAGATACGCAGTATTTT
d_gene: TRBD1
abundance: NA
j_gene: TRBJ2-3
v_gene: TRBV27

CDR3aa: CATSRDREAGYEQYF
CDR3nt: TGTGCCACCAGCAGAGATCGTGAGGCTGGATACGAGCAGTACTTC
d_gene: NA
abundance: NA
j_gene: TRBJ2-7
v_gene: TRBV15

CDR3aa: CASSPGHPNIQYF
CDR3nt: TGTGCCAGCAGCCCGGGTCACCCAAACATTCAGTACTTC
d_gene: NA
abundance: NA
j_gene: TRBJ2-4
v_gene: TRBV9

CDR3aa: CASSRGGAGELFF
CDR3nt: TGTGCCAGCAGCCGAGGGGGGGCCGGGGAGCTGTTTTTT
d_gene: NA
abundance: NA
j_gene: TRBJ2-2
v_gene: TRBV12-3/TRBV12-4

CDR3aa: CATTVTGDEQFF
CDR3nt: TGTGCCACCACAGTTACAGGCGATGAGCAGTTCTTC
d_gene: NA
abundance: NA
j_gene: TRBJ2-1
v_gene: TRBV6-2/TRBV6-3